The present T cell receptor beta chain was sequenced within a study of vaccination and CD4 T cells after COVID-19. Study context: Post-COVID draws followed diagnosis by a median around 95 days (range 35 to 161).

The Oncomine TCR Beta short-read assay was what sequenced the DNA obtained from cultured CD4+ T cells. TCRdb analysed the PCR reads with MiXCR anew, one entry per CDR3 protein. This sample has some 10,000 distinct CDR3 sequences; 50% to 70% occur once, and the top ten carry around 28%. This clonotype has only a few counts. Antigen: not known. The sample's treatment: roughly 10-day PBMC culture with coronavirus spike peptide pools or control peptides (ViraFEST assay). Study-wide results and limits: A median of around 83% of reactive clones, in convalescent patients, became evident only post-vaccination. The authors identified 304 of 307 vaccine-specific clones in convalescent patients as spike mono-reactive.

Sequencing used CD4+ T cells from blood, cultured in vitro. The clonotype was recovered from a human donor who had recovered from COVID-19.

This CDR3 is CSAPGTVNTGELFF. The CDR3 coding sequence is TGCAGTGCTCCCGGGACGGTAAACACCGGGGAGCTGTTTTTT. V and J are TRBV20-1 and TRBJ2-2; either TRBD1 or TRBD2 may fit D (5 bases each). Germline lookup yields CDR1 DFQATT and CDR2 SNEGSKA (reference sequence). The V gene lost 5 bases and the J gene lost 2 bases, with 12 bases spanning the gap. The CDR3 loop spans 14 amino acids.